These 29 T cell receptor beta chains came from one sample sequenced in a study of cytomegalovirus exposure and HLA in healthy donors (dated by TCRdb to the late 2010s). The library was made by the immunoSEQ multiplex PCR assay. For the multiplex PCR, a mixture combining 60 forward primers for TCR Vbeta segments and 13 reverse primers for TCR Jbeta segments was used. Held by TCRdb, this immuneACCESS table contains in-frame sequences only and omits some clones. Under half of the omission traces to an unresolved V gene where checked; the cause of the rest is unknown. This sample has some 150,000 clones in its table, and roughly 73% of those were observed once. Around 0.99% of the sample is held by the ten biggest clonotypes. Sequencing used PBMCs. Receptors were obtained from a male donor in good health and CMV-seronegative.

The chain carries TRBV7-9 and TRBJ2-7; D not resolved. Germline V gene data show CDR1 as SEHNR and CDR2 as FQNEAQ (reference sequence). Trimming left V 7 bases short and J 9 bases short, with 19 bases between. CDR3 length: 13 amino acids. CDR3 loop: CASNLLDTAGQYF. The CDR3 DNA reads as TGTGCCAGCAACCTCTTAGACACGGCCGGGCAGTACTTC.

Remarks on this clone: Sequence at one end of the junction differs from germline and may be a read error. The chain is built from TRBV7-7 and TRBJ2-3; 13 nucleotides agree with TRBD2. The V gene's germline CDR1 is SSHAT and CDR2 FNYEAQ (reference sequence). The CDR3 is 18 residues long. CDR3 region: CASSRGTSGAPGTDTQYF. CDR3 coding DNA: TGTGCTAGCAGCAGGGGGACTAGCGGGGCCCCGGGCACAGATACGCAGTATTTT.

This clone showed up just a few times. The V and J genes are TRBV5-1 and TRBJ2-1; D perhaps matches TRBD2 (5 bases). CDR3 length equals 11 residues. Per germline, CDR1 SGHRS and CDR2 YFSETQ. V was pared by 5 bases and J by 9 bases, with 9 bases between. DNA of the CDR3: TGCGCCAGCAGGTCCGCGGGTGAGCAGTTCTTC. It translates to CASRSAGEQFF.

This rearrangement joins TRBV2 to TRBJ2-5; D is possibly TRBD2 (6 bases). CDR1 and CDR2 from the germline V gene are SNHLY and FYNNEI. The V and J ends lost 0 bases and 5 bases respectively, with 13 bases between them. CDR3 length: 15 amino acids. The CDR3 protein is CASSEAPSGGETQYF. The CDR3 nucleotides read TGTGCCAGCAGTGAAGCGCCCTCCGGGGGTGAGACCCAGTACTTC.

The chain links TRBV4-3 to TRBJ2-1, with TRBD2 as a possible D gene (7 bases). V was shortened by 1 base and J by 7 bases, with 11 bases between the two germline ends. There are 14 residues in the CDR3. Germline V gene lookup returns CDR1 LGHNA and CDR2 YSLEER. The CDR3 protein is CASSQVGGPNEQFF. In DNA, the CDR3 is TGCGCCAGCAGCCAAGTGGGGGGGCCTAATGAGCAGTTCTTC.

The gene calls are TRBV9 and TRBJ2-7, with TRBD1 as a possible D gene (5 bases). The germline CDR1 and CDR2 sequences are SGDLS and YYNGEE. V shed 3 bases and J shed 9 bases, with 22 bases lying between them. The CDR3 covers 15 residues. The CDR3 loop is CASSGPQGRSSLQYF. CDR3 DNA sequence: TGTGCCAGCAGCGGACCTCAGGGAAGAAGTTCGTTGCAGTACTTC.

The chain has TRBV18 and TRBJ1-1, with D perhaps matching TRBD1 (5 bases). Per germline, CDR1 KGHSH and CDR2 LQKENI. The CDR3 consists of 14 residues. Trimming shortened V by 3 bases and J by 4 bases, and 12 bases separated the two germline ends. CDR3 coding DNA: TGTGCCAGCTCACCCCCCGGGGGGTCCACTGAAGCTTTCTTT. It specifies CASSPPGGSTEAFF.

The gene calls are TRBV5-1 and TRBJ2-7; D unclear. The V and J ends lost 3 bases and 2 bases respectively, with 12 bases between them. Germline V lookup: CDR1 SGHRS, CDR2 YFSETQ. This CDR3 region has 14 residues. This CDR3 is CASSYQAGTYEQYF. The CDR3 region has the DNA TGCGCCAGCAGCTACCAGGCAGGAACCTACGAGCAGTACTTC.

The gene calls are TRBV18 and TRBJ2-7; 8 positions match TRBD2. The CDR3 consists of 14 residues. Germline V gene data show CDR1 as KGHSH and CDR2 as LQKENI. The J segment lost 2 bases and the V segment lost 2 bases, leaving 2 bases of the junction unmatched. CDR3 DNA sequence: TGTGCCAGCTCACCAGGGACTAGTACCTACGAGCAGTACTTC. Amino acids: CASSPGTSTYEQYF.

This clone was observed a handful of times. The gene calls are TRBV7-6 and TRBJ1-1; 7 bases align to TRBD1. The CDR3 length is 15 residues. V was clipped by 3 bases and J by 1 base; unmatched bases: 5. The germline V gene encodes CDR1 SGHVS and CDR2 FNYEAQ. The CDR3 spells CASSLRQGGNTEAFF. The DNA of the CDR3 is TGTGCCAGCAGCTTGCGACAGGGTGGGAACACTGAAGCTTTCTTT.

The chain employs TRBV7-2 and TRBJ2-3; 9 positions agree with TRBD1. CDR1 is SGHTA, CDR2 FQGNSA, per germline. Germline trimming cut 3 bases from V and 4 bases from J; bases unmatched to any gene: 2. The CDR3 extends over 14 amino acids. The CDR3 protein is CASSFGQGSDTQYF. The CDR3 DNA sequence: TGTGCCAGCAGCTTCGGACAGGGGTCAGATACGCAGTATTTT.

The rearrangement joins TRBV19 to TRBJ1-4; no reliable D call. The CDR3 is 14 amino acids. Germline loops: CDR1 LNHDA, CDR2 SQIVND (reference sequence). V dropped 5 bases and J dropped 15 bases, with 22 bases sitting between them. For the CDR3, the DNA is TGTGCCAGTAGTGATAGACGCGGTAGTCTTCGGGTGTTTTTT. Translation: CASSDRRGSLRVFF. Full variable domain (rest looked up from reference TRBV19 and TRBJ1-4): DGGITQSPKYLFRKEGQNVTLSCEQNLNHDAMYWYRQDPGQGLRLIYYSQIVNDFQKGDIAEGYSVSREKKESFPLTVTSAQKNPTAFYLCASSDRRGSLRVFFGSGTQLSVL.

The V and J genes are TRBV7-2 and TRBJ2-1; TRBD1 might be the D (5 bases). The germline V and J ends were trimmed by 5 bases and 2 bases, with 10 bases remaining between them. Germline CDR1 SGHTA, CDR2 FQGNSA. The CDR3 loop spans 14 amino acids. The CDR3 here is CASSKGLPYNEQFF. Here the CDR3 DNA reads TGTGCCAGCAGCAAGGGGTTGCCCTACAATGAGCAGTTCTTC.

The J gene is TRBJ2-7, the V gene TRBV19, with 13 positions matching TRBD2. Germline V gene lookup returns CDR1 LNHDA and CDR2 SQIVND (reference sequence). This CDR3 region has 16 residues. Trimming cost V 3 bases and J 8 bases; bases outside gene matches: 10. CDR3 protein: CASSIGLAGDTTKQYF. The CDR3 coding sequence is TGTGCCAGTAGTATCGGACTAGCGGGGGACACTACGAAGCAGTACTTC.

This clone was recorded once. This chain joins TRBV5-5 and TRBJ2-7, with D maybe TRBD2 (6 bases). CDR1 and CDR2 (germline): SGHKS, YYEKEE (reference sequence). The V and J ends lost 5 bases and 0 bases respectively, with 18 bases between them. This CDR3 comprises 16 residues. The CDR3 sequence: CASSSMGGSSSYEQYF. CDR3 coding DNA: TGTGCCAGCAGTTCCATGGGGGGTTCAAGCTCCTACGAGCAGTACTTC.

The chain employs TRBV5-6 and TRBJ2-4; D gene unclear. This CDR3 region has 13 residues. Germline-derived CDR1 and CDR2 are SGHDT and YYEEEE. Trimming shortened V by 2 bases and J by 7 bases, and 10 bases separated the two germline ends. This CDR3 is CASSFREANIQYF. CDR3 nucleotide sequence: TGTGCCAGCAGCTTCCGCGAGGCTAACATTCAGTACTTC.

DNA of the CDR3: TGTGCCTGGAGTGTCGGGAACGAGCAGTACTTC. Translating it yields CAWSVGNEQYF. V and J are TRBV30 and TRBJ2-7; D possibly corresponds to TRBD2 (5 bases). The CDR3 runs to 11 residues. Trimming cost V 0 bases and J 5 bases, with 5 bases left between them. Germline values: CDR1 GTSNPN, CDR2 SVGIG (reference sequence).

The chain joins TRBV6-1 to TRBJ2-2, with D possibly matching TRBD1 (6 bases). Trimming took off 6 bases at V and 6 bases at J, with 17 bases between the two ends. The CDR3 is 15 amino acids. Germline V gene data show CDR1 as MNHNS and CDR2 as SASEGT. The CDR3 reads CASRPGTLTSGELFF. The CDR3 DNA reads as TGTGCCAGCAGACCCGGGACATTGACGTCCGGGGAGCTGTTTTTT.

The chain's CDR3 is CASSISPRGPNTEAFF. In DNA, the CDR3 is TGTGCCAGTAGTATCTCACCCAGGGGGCCGAACACTGAAGCTTTCTTT. The V and J genes are TRBV19 and TRBJ1-1, with TRBD1 matching over 8 bases. The CDR3 is made up of 16 amino acids. Trimming cost V 3 bases and J 1 base; bases outside gene matches: 7. Looked up from germline, CDR1 is LNHDA and CDR2 is SQIVND (reference sequence).

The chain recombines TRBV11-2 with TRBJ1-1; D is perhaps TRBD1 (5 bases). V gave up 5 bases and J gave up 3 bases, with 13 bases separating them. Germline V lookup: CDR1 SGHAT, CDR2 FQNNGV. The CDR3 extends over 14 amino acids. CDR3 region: CASSARGSDTEAFF. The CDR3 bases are TGTGCCAGCAGCGCCCGGGGGTCGGACACTGAAGCTTTCTTT.

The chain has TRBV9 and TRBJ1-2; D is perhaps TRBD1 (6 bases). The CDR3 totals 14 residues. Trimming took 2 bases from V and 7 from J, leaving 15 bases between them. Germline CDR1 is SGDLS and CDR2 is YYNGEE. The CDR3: CASSVRDTQAGYTF. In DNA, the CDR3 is TGTGCCAGCAGCGTCAGGGACACCCAGGCTGGCTACACCTTC.

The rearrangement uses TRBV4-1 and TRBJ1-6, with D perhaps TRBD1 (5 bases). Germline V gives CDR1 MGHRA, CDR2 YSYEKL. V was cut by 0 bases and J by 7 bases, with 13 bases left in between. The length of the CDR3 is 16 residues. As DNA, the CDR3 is TGCGCCAGCAGCCAAGATGCAGGGATCGGGAATTCACCCCTCCACTTT. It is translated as CASSQDAGIGNSPLHF.

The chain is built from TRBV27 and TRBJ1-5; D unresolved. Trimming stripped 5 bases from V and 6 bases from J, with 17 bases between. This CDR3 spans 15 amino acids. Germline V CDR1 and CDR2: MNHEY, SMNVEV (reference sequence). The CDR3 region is CASSTLRGKGQPQHF. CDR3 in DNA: TGTGCCAGCAGTACACTAAGAGGGAAGGGTCAGCCCCAGCATTTT.

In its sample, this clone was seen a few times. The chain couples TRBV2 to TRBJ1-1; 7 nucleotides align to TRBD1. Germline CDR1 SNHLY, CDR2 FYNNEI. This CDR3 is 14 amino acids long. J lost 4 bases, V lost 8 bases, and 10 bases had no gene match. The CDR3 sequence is CASRITGVGTEAFF. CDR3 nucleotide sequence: TGTGCCAGCCGGATTACAGGGGTTGGCACTGAAGCTTTCTTT.

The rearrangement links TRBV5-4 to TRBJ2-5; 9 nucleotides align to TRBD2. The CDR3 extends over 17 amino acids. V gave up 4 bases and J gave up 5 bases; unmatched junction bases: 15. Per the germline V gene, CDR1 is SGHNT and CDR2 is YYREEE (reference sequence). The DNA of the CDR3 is TGTGCCAGCAGCCCACCGGGGTTGCGGGGGGGCCGGGAGACCCAGTACTTC. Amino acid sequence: CASSPPGLRGGRETQYF.

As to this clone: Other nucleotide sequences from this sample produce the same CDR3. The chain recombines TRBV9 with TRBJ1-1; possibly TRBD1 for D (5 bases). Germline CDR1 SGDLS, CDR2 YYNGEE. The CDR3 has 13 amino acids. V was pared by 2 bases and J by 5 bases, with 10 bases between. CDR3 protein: CASSVGGRTEAFF. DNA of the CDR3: TGTGCCAGCAGCGTCGGGGGAAGGACTGAAGCTTTCTTT.

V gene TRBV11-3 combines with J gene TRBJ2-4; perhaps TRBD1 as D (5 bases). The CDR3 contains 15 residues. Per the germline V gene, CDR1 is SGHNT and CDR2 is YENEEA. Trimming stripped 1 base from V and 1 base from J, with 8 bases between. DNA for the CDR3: TGTGCCAGCAGCTTAGGACAGTCGGCCAAAAACATTCAGTACTTC. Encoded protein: CASSLGQSAKNIQYF.

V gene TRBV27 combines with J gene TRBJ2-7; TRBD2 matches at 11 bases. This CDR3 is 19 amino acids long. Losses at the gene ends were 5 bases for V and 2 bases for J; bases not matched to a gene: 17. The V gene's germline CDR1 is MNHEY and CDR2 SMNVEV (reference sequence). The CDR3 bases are TGTGCCAGCAGTCCCGAAGGCCTAACTAGCGGGGGCCGAGCCTACGAGCAGTACTTC. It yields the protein CASSPEGLTSGGRAYEQYF.

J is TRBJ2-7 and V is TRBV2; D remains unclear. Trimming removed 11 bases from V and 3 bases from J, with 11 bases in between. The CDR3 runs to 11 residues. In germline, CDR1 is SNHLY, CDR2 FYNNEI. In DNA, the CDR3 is TGTGCCGGTCAACTATACTACGAGCAGTACTTC. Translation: CAGQLYYEQYF.